The 7 T cell receptor beta chains below come from one sample, sequenced in a study of blood T cell repertoires in COVID-19. Here immunoSEQ multiplex PCR was the method, and the copy in TCRdb shows in-frame clones only, minus some. The profile covers about 67,000 clones, with roughly 90% appearing a single time and 1% to 1.5% taken by the ten largest. The sequencing input was peripheral blood. Receptors originate from a woman between 55 and 75 years old with acute or convalescent COVID-19.

The chain is built from TRBV7-6 and TRBJ2-3; D unclear. Germline V gene sequence: CDR1 SGHVS, CDR2 FNYEAQ. The CDR3 is made up of 15 amino acids. With 2 bases removed from V and 2 bases from J, the gap between germline ends came to 11 bases. CDR3 loop: CASSLTGDPTDTQYF. The CDR3 nucleotides are TGTGCCAGCAGCTTAACGGGTGACCCCACAGATACGCAGTATTTT.

This clone was seen only a few times. The chain joins TRBV3-1 (or the pseudogene TRBV3-2) to TRBJ2-7; TRBD1 matches 9 bases. There are 18 residues in the CDR3. Germline assignment: CDR1 LGHDT and CDR2 YNNKEL (reference sequence). V was clipped by 4 bases and J by 2 bases; unmatched bases: 15. The CDR3 DNA follows: TGTGCCAGCAGCCTTCGTACCCCTGGGACAGGGACCCCCTACGAGCAGTACGTC. This gives the protein CASSLRTPGTGTPYEQYV.

This chain links TRBV19 with TRBJ2-1, with 11 bases lining up with TRBD2. The J segment lost 6 bases and the V segment lost 9 bases, leaving 10 bases of the junction unmatched. The CDR3 is 15 residues long. The germline V gene has CDR1 LNHDA and CDR2 SQIVND (reference sequence). The CDR3 DNA reads TGTGCCAGCTCCCCCGGGACTAGCGGATCCAATGAGCAGTTCTTC. This gives the protein CASSPGTSGSNEQFF.

The rearrangement links TRBV3-1 (or the pseudogene TRBV3-2) to TRBJ2-2; no clear D. CDR3 length: 14 amino acids. Trimming cost V 0 bases and J 6 bases, with 8 bases left between them. CDR1 is LGHDT and CDR2 is YNNKEL in the germline V gene (reference sequence). DNA for the CDR3: TGTGCCAGCAGCCAAGAAGCCCGGGCCGGGGAGCTGTTTTTT. It specifies CASSQEARAGELFF.

The chain couples TRBV4-2 to TRBJ1-2; TRBD1 matches at 8 bases. The CDR3 has 17 amino acids. Trimming at V came to 0 bases and at J to 4 bases, leaving 10 bases not matched to a gene. Germline values: CDR1 LGHNA, CDR2 YNFKEQ. This chain's CDR3 is CASSQDSLTGVFYGYTF. CDR3 sequence (DNA): TGTGCCAGCAGCCAAGATTCCCTGACAGGGGTATTCTATGGCTACACCTTC.

The chain employs TRBV21-1 and TRBJ2-4; the D segment call TRBD2 is taken from the table without a DNA check. TRBV21-1 is designated a pseudogene. CDR3 length equals 16 residues. CDR3 loop: CASSNLSGRRGNIQYF. CDR3 coding DNA: TGTGCCAGCAGCAACCTATCAGGGAGGAGGGGAAACATTCAGTACTTC.

The chain carries TRBV30 and TRBJ1-3; weak D call: TRBD1 (5 bases). V lost 4 bases and J lost 3, with 10 bases in between. The CDR3 totals 13 residues. Germline CDR1 reads GTSNPN; CDR2 reads SVGIG (reference sequence). CDR3 bases: TGTGCCTGGAACCAGGGTAGTGGAAACACCATATATTTT. Its protein is CAWNQGSGNTIYF.